Listed below are T cell receptor beta chains from one sample, sequenced in a study of cytomegalovirus exposure and HLA in healthy donors. Repertoires were generated with immunoSEQ multiplex PCR, while TCRdb's copy carries only in-frame clones and drops some. The data hold fewer than 75,000 clones, with roughly 94% observed a single time. The sample comprised PBMCs. These receptors were obtained from a woman younger than 35 in good health and CMV-seropositive. Both conserved end residues are part of each CDR3. Each record gives: D gene, J gene, clone size, V gene, CDR3 DNA, CDR3 protein. D genes are given only for firm matches. Size values are once, few and many counts, or a class for expanded clones, and some rows have none.

-	TRBJ2-5	few	TRBV10-3	TGTGCCATCAGTGAGGCTAGCTCACCGACCCAGTACTTC	CAISEASSPTQYF
-	TRBJ2-3	-	TRBV28	TGTGCCAGCAGTTCCTGGAGGATTCTTAGCACAGATACGCAGTATTTT	CASSSWRILSTDTQYF
-	TRBJ2-2	-	TRBV12-5	TGTGCTAGTGGTAATCAGGGCGGGGAGCTGTTTTTT	CASGNQGGELFF
TRBD2	TRBJ2-5	-	TRBV27	TGTGCCAGCAGTTTCGGGCTAGCGGAAGAGACCCAGTACTTC	CASSFGLAEETQYF
-	TRBJ2-1	-	TRBV5-4	TGTGCCAGCACCTTGGACAGCTCCTACAATGAGCAGTTCTTC	CASTLDSSYNEQFF
TRBD1	TRBJ1-2	-	TRBV30	TGTGCCTGGAGTCGGGACAGGAGGGGCTACACCTTC	CAWSRDRRGYTF
-	TRBJ2-3	-	TRBV6-1	TGTGCCAGCAGTGAAAACACCGGGGACACAGATACGCAGTATTTT	CASSENTGDTDTQYF
TRBD2	TRBJ2-7	-	TRBV30	TGTGCCTGGAGTGTAAGGGAGGCTAGCGGGAGCGACGAGCAGTACTTC	CAWSVREASGSDEQYF
-	TRBJ2-1	-	TRBV9	TGTGCCAGCAGCGTAGGGACTGGCTCCTACAATGAGCAGTTCTTC	CASSVGTGSYNEQFF
-	TRBJ2-5	-	TRBV18	TGTGCCAGCTCACCACTGAGTCAGACCCAGTACTTC	CASSPLSQTQYF
-	TRBJ1-5	-	TRBV6-1	TGTGCCAGCAGTGAAGATCGGGGTCGGGGGGCTCAGCCCCAGCATTTT	CASSEDRGRGAQPQHF
TRBD2	TRBJ2-7	-	TRBV5-1	TGCGCCAGCAGCTTGGCTAGCGGGGGGGATGACGAGCAGTACTTC	CASSLASGGDDEQYF
TRBD1	TRBJ1-1	once	TRBV29-1	TGCAGCGCCGGGGGACAGTTCGTTGGCCCTGAAGCTTTCTTT	CSAGGQFVGPEAFF
TRBD1	TRBJ1-2	-	TRBV7-9	TGTGCCAGCAGCTTAGTCGGAGGGGACAGCCCAGATCGGGGCTACACCTTC	CASSLVGGDSPDRGYTF
-	TRBJ2-4	-	TRBV19	TGTGCCAGTAGTTCAGGCCCGAGCAAAAACATTCAGTACTTC	CASSSGPSKNIQYF
-	TRBJ1-2	-	TRBV27	TGTGCCAGCCGTACCCTAGCCGCGGGGGTATTGGGCTACACCTTC	CASRTLAAGVLGYTF
-	TRBJ2-7	-	TRBV11-2	TGTGCCAGCAGCTTAGCGTACGAGCAGTACTTC	CASSLAYEQYF
TRBD2	TRBJ2-3	-	TRBV11-3	TGTGCCAGCAGCCCGGGACTAGCGGTTGGCACAGATACGCAGTATTTT	CASSPGLAVGTDTQYF
TRBD1	TRBJ2-7	-	TRBV6-1	TGTGCCAGCACCCGGGACAGGGGCATCGACGAGCAGTACTTC	CASTRDRGIDEQYF
TRBD1	TRBJ1-5	-	TRBV7-9	TGTGCCAGCAGCTTAGTTTCGACAGGGGATTGGAATCAGCCCCAGCATTTT	CASSLVSTGDWNQPQHF
TRBD1	TRBJ2-5	-	TRBV30	TGTGCCTGGAGTACCGTCCCGGGACAGGGCGGTGAGACCCAGTACTTC	CAWSTVPGQGGETQYF
TRBD1	TRBJ2-2	-	TRBV25-1	TGTGCCAGCAGTAGGGGGCGCGGGACCGGGGAGCTGTTTTTT	CASSRGRGTGELFF